This is a list of T cell receptor beta chains from one sample in a study of T cell repertoires in ileal Crohn's disease. Here immunoSEQ multiplex PCR was the method, and the copy in TCRdb shows in-frame clones only, minus some. This table has 15,000 or so clones, 65% to 80% appearing once. Sequencing used ileal tissue. The receptor source for this set is an adult with Crohn's disease. The CDR3 runs from the conserved cysteine through the conserved F or W. D genes are given only for firm matches. The size entry is marked missing in some rows and otherwise reads once, few, many or a size class.

d_gene	v_gene	abundance	j_gene	CDR3aa	CDR3nt
TRBD1	TRBV5-5	.	TRBJ1-1	CASSRDRAFMNTEAFF	TGTGCCAGCAGCCGGGACAGAGCCTTCATGAACACTGAAGCTTTCTTT
.	TRBV5-6	.	TRBJ2-7	CASSRLDFAAQYF	TGTGCCAGCAGCCGACTAGATTTTGCGGCGCAGTACTTC
.	TRBV18	.	TRBJ2-3	CASSPPIAVDTQYF	TGTGCCAGCTCACCACCGATCGCTGTAGATACGCAGTATTTT
TRBD1	TRBV12-5	.	TRBJ2-2	CASGRDSGELFF	TGTGCTAGTGGTCGGGACAGCGGGGAGCTGTTTTTT
.	TRBV4-1	.	TRBJ1-1	CASSQAQVTEAFF	TGCGCCAGCAGCCAAGCACAGGTCACTGAAGCTTTCTTT
.	TRBV5-6	.	TRBJ1-2	CASSVWGGSKTYGYTF	TGTGCCAGCAGCGTGTGGGGCGGGTCTAAGACCTATGGCTACACCTTC
TRBD1	TRBV5-1	.	TRBJ1-2	CASKDTGVGYGYTF	TGCGCCAGCAAGGATACAGGGGTGGGCTATGGCTACACCTTC
TRBD1	TRBV10-1	few	TRBJ2-3	CASSGGQGINTDTQYF	TGCGCCAGCAGTGGGGGACAGGGGATTAACACAGATACGCAGTATTTT
.	TRBV5-1	.	TRBJ2-1	CASRDTERNEQFF	TGCGCCAGCAGGGACACGGAGCGCAATGAGCAGTTCTTC
TRBD2	TRBV27	.	TRBJ2-3	CASSLAGGTDTQYF	TGTGCCAGCAGTTTAGCGGGGGGGACAGATACGCAGTATTTT
TRBD1	TRBV6-6	.	TRBJ1-4	CASSFWTGNEKLFF	TGTGCCAGCAGTTTCTGGACAGGGAATGAAAAACTGTTTTTT
.	TRBV30	.	TRBJ2-7	CAWSPRLATEQYF	TGTGCCTGGAGTCCCCGTTTAGCGACGGAGCAGTACTTC
TRBD1	TRBV5-4	.	TRBJ1-6	CASSLEQGVGPLHF	TGTGCCAGCAGCTTGGAACAGGGGGTCGGGCCCCTCCACTTT
.	TRBV29-1	.	TRBJ2-5	CSLWLGTAETQYF	TGCAGCCTCTGGTTGGGCACGGCCGAGACCCAGTACTTC
.	TRBV5-5	once	TRBJ1-2	CASSLETVANYGYTF	TGTGCCAGCAGCTTGGAGACAGTAGCTAACTATGGCTACACCTTC
TRBD1	TRBV7-2	.	TRBJ2-3	CASRPTGDRDTQYF	TGTGCCAGCAGACCGACAGGGGACAGAGATACGCAGTATTTT
.	TRBV30	.	TRBJ2-7	CAWSVPRAARPYEQYF	TGTGCCTGGAGTGTACCTCGGGCCGCCCGACCCTACGAGCAGTACTTC
.	TRBV5-1	.	TRBJ1-2	CASSITSNYGYTF	TGCGCCAGCAGCATAACCTCTAACTATGGCTACACCTTC
.	TRBV10-1	.	TRBJ1-2	CASSEVGHPGGYTF	TGCGCCAGCAGTGAAGTGGGACACCCAGGAGGCTACACCTTC
.	TRBV5-1	.	TRBJ2-3	CASSAGPTDTQYF	TGCGCCAGCAGCGCCGGACCCACAGATACGCAGTATTTT
.	TRBV11-3	.	TRBJ2-2	CASSLVGPYTGELFF	TGTGCCAGCAGCTTAGTGGGTCCGTACACCGGGGAGCTGTTTTTT
.	TRBV14	.	TRBJ1-3	CASSKDRGNTIYF	TGTGCCAGCAGCAAAGATAGGGGAAACACCATATATTTT
.	TRBV19	once	TRBJ1-2	CASRQAAGYTF	TGTGCCAGTAGGCAGGCGGCTGGCTACACCTTC
.	TRBV19	.	TRBJ1-1	CASSIDQGGESTEAFF	TGTGCCAGTAGTATAGATCAAGGTGGAGAAAGCACTGAAGCTTTCTTT
.	TRBV27	.	TRBJ1-2	CASSPSRGSNYGYTF	TGTGCCAGCAGTCCTTCCAGGGGCTCCAACTATGGCTACACCTTC
.	TRBV11-3	few	TRBJ1-3	CASSSTGYSGNTIYF	TGTGCCAGCAGCTCTACAGGGTACTCTGGAAACACCATATATTTT
.	TRBV19	.	TRBJ1-5	CASSPGEGKGGSNQPQHF	TGTGCCAGTAGCCCCGGGGAGGGAAAGGGTGGCAGCAATCAGCCCCAGCATTTT
.	TRBV7-3	.	TRBJ2-5	CASSRGNGQETQYF	TGTGCCAGCAGCCGGGGTAACGGCCAAGAGACCCAGTACTTC
.	TRBV23-1	.	TRBJ2-5	CASSRSGGYQETQYF	TGCGCCAGCAGTCGATCTGGGGGCTACCAAGAGACCCAGTACTTC
.	TRBV18	.	TRBJ2-3	CASSILEDISDTQYF	TGTGCCAGCTCAATCCTCGAGGACATATCAGATACGCAGTATTTT
.	TRBV7-6	.	TRBJ1-3	CASSLARDRPGNTIYF	TGTGCCAGCAGCTTAGCGCGTGACAGGCCTGGAAACACCATATATTTT
TRBD1	TRBV4-2	.	TRBJ1-1	CASSPLQGRTEAFF	TGTGCCAGCAGCCCGTTACAGGGGCGCACTGAAGCTTTCTTT
.	TRBV18	.	TRBJ2-5	CASSPRQDQETQYF	TGTGCCAGCTCACCAAGGCAGGACCAAGAGACCCAGTACTTC
TRBD1	TRBV30	.	TRBJ1-4	CAWSRTGSRGGHEKLFF	TGTGCCTGGAGTCGGACAGGGAGCCGTGGCGGGCATGAAAAACTGTTTTTT
.	TRBV19	.	TRBJ1-5	CAGGTRGANQPQHF	TGTGCCGGCGGAACCAGGGGCGCCAATCAGCCCCAGCATTTT
TRBD1	TRBV5-1	once	TRBJ1-5	CASSPGQAHSNQPQHF	TGCGCCAGCAGCCCGGGACAGGCCCATAGCAATCAGCCCCAGCATTTT
.	TRBV21-1	few	TRBJ2-7	CASSLLGDEQYF	TGTGCCAGCAGCCTTTTGGGAGATGAGCAGTACTTC
.	TRBV6-5	.	TRBJ1-5	CASSPGLGNQPQHF	TGTGCCAGCAGCCCGGGGTTGGGCAATCAGCCCCAGCATTTT
TRBD2	TRBV5-4	.	TRBJ2-5	CASSLGPSGVLETQYF	TGTGCCAGCAGCTTGGGTCCCAGCGGGGTGTTGGAGACCCAGTACTTC
.	TRBV6-1	.	TRBJ1-5	CASSKSRGDQPQHF	TGTGCCAGCAGCAAATCGCGGGGGGATCAGCCCCAGCATTTT
.	TRBV6-1	.	TRBJ1-6	CASSEGAYSPLHF	TGTGCCAGCAGTGAGGGGGCTTATTCACCCCTCCACTTT
.	TRBV29-1	few	TRBJ2-5	CSVAWGRETQYF	TGCAGCGTTGCATGGGGCAGGGAGACCCAGTACTTC
.	TRBV7-9	.	TRBJ2-7	CASSRTTDRCSYEQYF	TGTGCCAGCAGCCGGACGACAGATAGGTGTTCCTACGAGCAGTACTTC
.	TRBV6-5	.	TRBJ1-4	CASSYSAGRGEKLFF	TGTGCCAGCAGTTACTCCGCGGGGAGGGGGGAAAAACTGTTTTTT
.	TRBV5-1	once	TRBJ1-2	CASSLTDRPNHGYTF	TGCGCCAGCAGCTTGACCGACAGGCCCAACCATGGCTACACCTTC
TRBD2	TRBV6-6	.	TRBJ2-3	CASSYLAGGTDTQYF	TGTGCCAGCAGTTACCTAGCGGGGGGGACAGATACGCAGTATTTT
TRBD1	TRBV6-5	.	TRBJ1-1	CASSYSGTGGPEAFF	TGTGCCAGCAGTTACTCGGGGACAGGGGGTCCTGAAGCTTTCTTT
.	TRBV29-1	.	TRBJ1-1	CSVERGYDTEAFF	TGCAGCGTTGAACGGGGGTACGACACTGAAGCTTTCTTT
TRBD1	TRBV6-5	.	TRBJ1-2	CASSWTGTNYGYTF	TGTGCCAGCAGTTGGACAGGAACTAACTATGGCTACACCTTC